The entry that follows covers one T cell receptor (beta chain) sequence. The data originate from a study of blood T cell repertoires in COVID-19. Original data processing: Nucleated cell counts were estimated from reference gene primer amplification. Here immunoSEQ multiplex PCR was the method, and the copy in TCRdb shows in-frame clones only, minus some. That table furnishes V, J and clone size, whereas the DNA furnished D and trimming. This sample carries roughly 120,000 clones, approximately 88% of them seen once, and the ten largest clones take under 9.5%. Germline CDR1 is SNHLY and CDR2 is FYNNEI. V lost 3 bases and J lost 4; bases outside the gene matches: 5. CDR3 length: 14 residues.

The chain uses TRBV2 and TRBJ1-2; 7 bases match TRBD1. Sequenced: peripheral blood. The TCR originated in a woman aged 35 to 49 with acute or convalescent COVID-19. CDR3 bases: TGTGCCAGCAGTGAGGAGGGGGCCGGCTATGGCTACACCTTC. This encodes CASSEEGAGYGYTF. Using reference TRBV2 and TRBJ1-2 for the parts outside the CDR3, the full variable domain is EPEVTQTPSHQVTQMGQEVILRCVPISNHLYFYWYRQILGQKVEFLVSFYNNEISEKSEIFDDQFSVERPDGSNFTLKIRSTKLEDSAMYFCASSEEGAGYGYTFGSGTRLTVV.